These 20 T cell receptor beta chains were sequenced from one sample in a study of breast tumors, draining lymph nodes, adjacent tissues. TCRdb called the multiplex PCR reads again in MiXCR, with one record for every CDR3 protein. Here the sample spans some 52,000 distinct CDR3 sequences, roughly 39% being singletons. The sample comprised breast tumor tissue. Source of these receptors: a female donor with breast cancer. Some clones in this sample may be carry-over from other donors' samples.

In its sample, this clonotype was seen many times. The V call is TRBV6-2 or TRBV6-3, the J call TRBJ1-5, with D unresolved. The CDR3 is 12 amino acids. V lost 4 bases, J lost 0 bases, and 1 base lay in between. From germline, CDR1 is MNHEY and CDR2 SVGEGT. Written as DNA, the CDR3 is TGTGCCAGCAGTTTTAGCAATCAGCCCCAGCATTTT. This sequence encodes CASSFSNQPQHF.

This clonotype was seen only once. The chain is built from TRBV6-6 and TRBJ1-5, with D possibly being TRBD1 (5 bases). V was trimmed by 5 bases and J by 6 bases, leaving 14 bases between them. This CDR3 is built from 14 residues. From germline, CDR1 is MNHNY and CDR2 SVGAGI (reference sequence). The CDR3 here is CASSDRDSFQPQHF. CDR3 bases: TGTGCCAGCAGTGACCGAGACAGCTTTCAGCCCCAGCATTTT.

The table lists this clonotype with many counts. This rearrangement joins TRBV14 to TRBJ1-3, with D unclear. Per germline, CDR1 SGHDN and CDR2 FVKESK. Trimming took off 2 bases at V and 5 bases at J, with 4 bases between the two ends. The CDR3 sequence is 12 residues long. The CDR3 DNA sequence: TGTGCCAGCAGCCAAAGTCGAAACACCATATATTTT. It translates to CASSQSRNTIYF.

CDR3 protein: CASSVQGAQWEETQYF. CDR3 in DNA: TGTGCCAGCAGCGTACAGGGGGCGCAATGGGAAGAGACCCAGTACTTC. This sequence joins TRBV9 and TRBJ2-5; TRBD1 matches 8 bases. The CDR3 consists of 16 residues. Trimming cost V 1 base and J 3 bases; bases outside gene matches: 8. Germline assignment: CDR1 SGDLS and CDR2 YYNGEE.

Of note for this clonotype: A much larger clone sits a single nucleotide away, making a read error possible. The rearrangement joins TRBV5-4 to TRBJ1-1; D is ambiguous. Germline values: CDR1 SGHNT, CDR2 YYREEE (reference sequence). The CDR3 spans 15 residues. CDR3 amino acids: CASSLHPGSGTEASF. CDR3 bases: TGTGCCAGCAGCCTCCATCCGGGGTCGGGTACTGAAGCTTCCTTT.

In its sample, this clonotype was seen once. The chain links TRBV19 to TRBJ1-2; D might be TRBD1 (6 bases). Germline loops: CDR1 LNHDA, CDR2 SQIVND (reference sequence). V was pared by 9 bases and J by 6 bases, with 14 bases between. The CDR3 length is 12 residues. The CDR3 nucleotides are TGTGCCAGCTTGGGACACGTGGATGGCTACACCTTC. The encoded protein is CASLGHVDGYTF.

The chain couples TRBV13 to TRBJ1-2; TRBD1 is a possible D gene (5 bases). Germline assignment: CDR1 PRHDT and CDR2 FYEKMQ (reference sequence). The V end lost 1 base, the J end lost 0 bases, and 15 bases lay between the germline ends. The CDR3 length is 17 residues. The CDR3 sequence is CASSLEGAGLANYGYTF. In nucleotides, the CDR3 is TGTGCCAGCAGCTTAGAGGGAGCAGGGTTAGCTAACTATGGCTACACCTTC.

The chain couples TRBV11-2 to TRBJ1-2; TRBD1 matches at 9 bases. The CDR3 has 19 amino acids. The V gene's germline CDR1 is SGHAT and CDR2 FQNNGV. V shed 3 bases, J shed 8 bases, and the junction held 22 bases outside the gene matches. The CDR3 bases are TGTGCCAGCAGCTTTGCAGGAGACAGCCTCACCGGGACAGGGCAAGGCTACACCTTC. It translates to CASSFAGDSLTGTGQGYTF.

The chain employs TRBV28 and TRBJ1-4; D gene uncertain. This CDR3 is built from 12 residues. Germline V gene lookup returns CDR1 MDHEN and CDR2 SYDVKM. Trimming cost V 5 bases and J 8 bases, with 9 bases left between them. The DNA for the CDR3 is TGTGCCAGCAGTCCTCTCGGGGAAAAACTGTTTTTT. Translating it yields CASSPLGEKLFF.

This clonotype came up many times. The V call is TRBV7-2, the J call TRBJ2-7; 13 bases match TRBD2. CDR3 length: 15 amino acids. Germline V lookup: CDR1 SGHTA, CDR2 FQGNSA. After removal of 3 bases from V and 6 bases from J, the junction contained 5 bases not matched to a gene. DNA of the CDR3: TGTGCCAGCAGCTTTGGACTAGCGGGAGTTGGCGAGCAGTACTTC. Its protein is CASSFGLAGVGEQYF.

This clonotype was detected many times. V is TRBV7-3 and J is TRBJ2-1, with 10 positions matching TRBD2. The germline V gene encodes CDR1 SGHTA and CDR2 FQGTGA. V shed 1 base and J 11 bases; nucleotides not matched to a gene: 8. The length of the CDR3 is 15 residues. CDR3 in DNA: TGTGCCAGCAGCTTAAAACTAGCGGGAAGCCTCCAGCAGTTCTTC. It encodes CASSLKLAGSLQQFF.

V and J are TRBV25-1 and TRBJ2-3; 7 nucleotides match TRBD2. This CDR3 has 17 residues. From germline, CDR1 is MGHDK and CDR2 SYGVNS. The J segment lost 3 bases and the V segment lost 4 bases, leaving 13 bases of the junction unmatched. CDR3 amino acids: CASSATRGGSLTDTQYF. The CDR3 nucleotides are TGTGCCAGCAGTGCTACTAGGGGCGGGAGCCTTACAGATACGCAGTATTTT.

This clonotype showed up many times. The V and J genes are TRBV9 and TRBJ2-3; 10 nucleotides line up with TRBD1. Germline V lookup: CDR1 SGDLS, CDR2 YYNGEE. The CDR3 loop spans 16 amino acids. The J segment lost 3 bases and the V segment lost 4 bases, leaving 8 bases of the junction unmatched. CDR3 residues: CASSLTGTGDTDTQYF. The CDR3, as DNA: TGTGCCAGCAGCTTAACCGGGACAGGGGATACAGATACGCAGTATTTT.

This clonotype has more than one count but fewer than ten. The chain links TRBV5-8 to TRBJ1-1; 7 positions agree with TRBD1. V was clipped by 2 bases and J by 6 bases; unmatched bases: 4. Germline-derived CDR1 and CDR2 are SGHTS and YDEGEE. CDR3 length: 13 amino acids. This CDR3 reads CASSLQGLAEAFF. The CDR3 region has the DNA TGTGCCAGCAGCTTACAGGGGTTGGCTGAAGCTTTCTTT.

With regard to this clonotype: An end of the junction does not agree with germline; a read error may underlie this. The rearrangement joins TRBV14 to TRBJ2-3; no definite D call. This CDR3 has 13 amino acids. The germline V gene has CDR1 SGHDN and CDR2 FVKESK. Here the CDR3 DNA reads TGTGCCAGCAGCCTTCCTTCTGTAGATACGCAGTGCTTT. Its translation: CASSLPSVDTQCF. Using reference TRBV14 and TRBJ2-3 for the parts outside the CDR3, the full variable domain is EAGVTQFPSHSVIEKGQTVTLRCDPISGHDNLYWYRRVMGKEIKFLLHFVKESKQDESGMPNNRFLAERTGGTYSTLKVQPAELEDSGVYFCASSLPSVDTQCFGPGTRLTVL.

This clonotype appeared many times. The rearrangement joins TRBV20-1 to TRBJ1-4, with 9 nucleotides matching TRBD1. Germline CDR1 reads DFQATT; CDR2 reads SNEGSKA (reference sequence). With 6 bases clipped from V and 5 bases from J, the junction kept 4 bases outside the gene matches. The length of the CDR3 is 13 residues. CDR3 amino acids: CSATGGRNEKLFF. CDR3 bases: TGCAGTGCAACAGGGGGCCGGAATGAAAAACTGTTTTTT.

Of note for this clonotype: At one boundary the junction diverges from the germline segment, which might be a read error. The chain uses TRBV3-1 and TRBJ1-2; tentatively, D is TRBD1 (5 bases). CDR3 length: 12 amino acids. Per germline, CDR1 LGHDT and CDR2 YNNKEL (reference sequence). This CDR3 is CASSRDSYGHTF. CDR3 in DNA: TGCGCCAGCAGCCGAGACAGCTATGGCCACACCTTC.

This clonotype is medium-sized in the sample. The chain has TRBV25-1 and TRBJ2-1; D might be TRBD1 (6 bases). CDR1 is MGHDK, CDR2 SYGVNS, per germline. This CDR3 has 13 residues. The V end lost 1 base, the J end lost 6 bases, and 7 bases lay between the germline ends. The CDR3 DNA reads TGTGCCAGCAGTGAATGGGGGCGCAATGAGCAGTTCTTC. It translates to CASSEWGRNEQFF.

The J gene is TRBJ1-5, the V gene TRBV20-1; D is uncertain. Germline-derived CDR1 and CDR2 are DFQATT and SNEGSKA (reference sequence). The CDR3 is made up of 12 amino acids. V lost 0 bases to trimming and J lost 4 bases, with 4 bases between them. The CDR3 region is CSARDRNQPQHF. CDR3 nucleotide sequence: TGCAGTGCTAGAGATCGGAATCAGCCCCAGCATTTT.

This clonotype has ten or more counts. The gene calls are TRBV15 and TRBJ1-1; D is unresolved. The V gene lost 3 bases and the J gene lost 11 bases, with 10 bases spanning the gap. The CDR3 runs 11 residues. Germline V gene lookup returns CDR1 LNHNV and CDR2 YYDKDF (reference sequence). Here the CDR3 reads CATSSFRKAFF. CDR3 nucleotides: TGTGCCACCAGCAGTTTTAGGAAGGCTTTCTTT.